This is a list of T cell receptor beta chains from one sample in a study of T cells after yellow fever vaccination. One entry per CDR3 protein results from TCRdb running MiXCR on the 5' RACE reads. Found here are about 85,000 distinct CDR3 sequences, about 14% of them singletons; the top ten hold 20% to 25%. Specimen: CD8+ T cells not binding an NS4B(214-222) dextramer, sorted from PBMCs, collected 21 days after the first yellow fever vaccination. The receptors come from a young man who received the YFV17D yellow fever vaccine. Both conserved end residues are part of each CDR3. The D gene is left open where the match is weak. Clone size appears in some rows only: once, few, many, or a class for an expanded clone.

CDR3 protein | CDR3 DNA | CDR3 length | D gene | J gene | clone size | V gene
CASSQDTGPWPAFF | TGTGCCAGCAGCCAAGATACGGGACCCTGGCCAGCTTTCTTT | 14 | NA | TRBJ1-1 | few | TRBV3-1
CASSIGTSWGEKLFF | TGTGCCAGCAGCATTGGGACATCTTGGGGTGAAAAACTGTTTTTT | 15 | NA | TRBJ1-4 | few | TRBV6-1
CASSSPVFYEQYF | TGTGCCAGCAGTTCTCCAGTATTCTACGAGCAGTACTTC | 13 | NA | TRBJ2-7 | few | TRBV27
CASSLINNEQFF | TGTGCCAGCAGCTTGATAAACAATGAGCAGTTCTTC | 12 | NA | TRBJ2-1 | few | TRBV7-9
CASSSGAGYRQETQYF | TGCGCCAGCTCCTCGGGGGCGGGGTATAGACAAGAGACCCAGTACTTC | 16 | NA | TRBJ2-5 | NA | TRBV4-1
CAWSVPFRAPSYNEQFF | TGTGCCTGGAGTGTCCCTTTTCGTGCGCCGTCCTACAATGAGCAGTTCTTC | 17 | NA | TRBJ2-1 | few | TRBV30
CAWTGGNEQFF | TGTGCCTGGACAGGGGGCAATGAGCAGTTCTTC | 11 | TRBD1 | TRBJ2-1 | few | TRBV30
CSARTFLRRDTQYF | TGCAGTGCTAGAACCTTCCTTAGACGGGATACGCAGTATTTT | 14 | NA | TRBJ2-3 | few | TRBV20-1
CASSQDSWGTAYEQYF | TGTGCCAGCAGCCAAGATAGTTGGGGAACGGCCTACGAGCAGTACTTC | 16 | NA | TRBJ2-7 | few | TRBV4-2
CASRAQGHSPLHF | TGTGCCAGCAGAGCACAGGGCCATTCACCCCTCCACTTT | 13 | NA | TRBJ1-6 | NA | TRBV6-1
CSATRGNTASGANVLTF | TGCAGTGCTACCCGCGGCAACACCGCCTCTGGGGCCAACGTCCTGACTTTC | 17 | NA | TRBJ2-6 | NA | TRBV20-1
CASSPHLAGQTQYF | TGTGCCAGCAGTCCCCACCTGGCGGGTCAGACCCAGTACTTC | 14 | NA | TRBJ2-5 | few | TRBV28
CASSFTLGSETQYF | TGTGCCAGCAGTTTTACCTTAGGCTCGGAGACCCAGTACTTC | 14 | NA | TRBJ2-5 | NA | TRBV12-3/TRBV12-4
CASSKNTGTGTYEQYF | TGTGCCAGCAGCAAAAATACCGGGACAGGGACCTACGAGCAGTACTTC | 16 | NA | TRBJ2-7 | NA | TRBV21-1
CASSSDKEETQYF | TGCGCCAGCAGCTCGGACAAAGAAGAGACCCAGTACTTC | 13 | NA | TRBJ2-5 | few | TRBV5-1
CASPRGDHSRETQYF | TGTGCCAGTCCCCGGGGAGACCACAGTAGGGAGACCCAGTACTTC | 15 | NA | TRBJ2-5 | NA | TRBV5-5
CSARSGQGLTEAFF | TGCAGTGCTAGGTCGGGACAGGGGCTCACTGAAGCTTTCTTT | 14 | TRBD1 | TRBJ1-1 | NA | TRBV20-1
CASSGTDNTGELFF | TGTGCCAGCAGCGGGACAGATAACACCGGGGAGCTGTTTTTT | 14 | TRBD1 | TRBJ2-2 | NA | TRBV13
CASSGTQTGIDTQYF | TGCGCCAGCAGCGGTACACAGACAGGGATCGATACGCAGTATTTT | 15 | TRBD1 | TRBJ2-3 | few | TRBV5-1
CASSEGETQYF | TGTGCCAGCAGTGAAGGAGAGACCCAGTACTTC | 11 | NA | TRBJ2-5 | few | TRBV25-1
CSVGGVNEQFF | TGCAGCGTGGGGGGGGTCAATGAGCAGTTCTTC | 11 | TRBD2 | TRBJ2-1 | NA | TRBV29-1
CASSQGRAQETQYF | TGCGCCAGCAGCCAAGGACGCGCACAAGAGACCCAGTACTTC | 14 | NA | TRBJ2-5 | few | TRBV4-3
CASRRTGTSTDTQYF | TGCGCCAGCAGAAGAACGGGGACCTCCACAGATACGCAGTATTTT | 15 | NA | TRBJ2-3 | NA | TRBV4-1
CATSRTGTGGTEAFF | TGTGCCACCAGCAGAACCGGGACAGGGGGGACTGAAGCTTTCTTT | 15 | TRBD1 | TRBJ1-1 | NA | TRBV15
CSVVSDTQYF | TGCAGCGTTGTATCAGATACGCAGTATTTT | 10 | NA | TRBJ2-3 | few | TRBV29-1
CASSQGLAPSYEQYF | TGTGCCAGCAGCCAGGGGCTAGCTCCCTCCTACGAGCAGTACTTC | 15 | NA | TRBJ2-7 | few | TRBV7-2
CASSDSQRGALLGELFF | TGTGCCAGCAGTGACTCTCAGCGGGGGGCCCTTTTAGGGGAGCTGTTTTTT | 17 | TRBD2 | TRBJ2-2 | NA | TRBV6-4
CASSSIVAGGTDTQYF | TGTGCCAGCAGCTCCATAGTAGCGGGGGGCACAGATACGCAGTATTTT | 16 | TRBD2 | TRBJ2-3 | NA | TRBV7-9
CASSYPLAGGYNEQFF | TGTGCCAGCAGTTACCCTCTAGCGGGGGGGTACAATGAGCAGTTCTTC | 16 | TRBD2 | TRBJ2-1 | few | TRBV6-5
CASKTGESYNEQFF | TGTGCCAGCAAAACAGGGGAATCCTACAATGAGCAGTTCTTC | 14 | TRBD1 | TRBJ2-1 | few | TRBV12-3/TRBV12-4